This T cell receptor beta chain was found in a study of metastatic and nonmetastatic thyroid tumors. The overall study: Repertoire data that came from the blood and tumor or nodule tissue of malignant and benign thyroid patients were compared.

TCRdb reprocessed the PCR reads using MiXCR. The sample includes 8,000 to 10,000 clones, roughly 15% of them seen just once. Ahead of thyroid surgery, no patient had received treatment of any kind. Within the sample, this clone is medium-sized. This CDR3 comprises 15 residues. The J segment lost 5 bases and the V segment lost 0 bases, leaving 5 bases of the junction unmatched. Sequenced input: blood. The chain combines TRBV12-3 or TRBV12-4 with TRBJ2-3, with 7 bases identical to TRBD2. The origin of this receptor is a female donor with papillary thyroid cancer or a benign thyroid nodule (not recorded which). Some clones in this sample may be carry-over from other donors' samples. CDR3 sequence reads: CASSLASGILDTQYF. Written as DNA, the CDR3 is TGTGCCAGCAGTTTAGCCAGCGGGATTCTAGATACGCAGTATTTT.